This T cell receptor beta chain is from a study of breast tumors, draining lymph nodes, adjacent tissues. Study conclusions and caveats: Tumors had less TCR diversity than lymph nodes, more than nontumor tissue.

With respect to this clonotype: Its specificity is unknown.

Germline V lookup: CDR1 SGHRS, CDR2 YFSETQ. The V segment lost 1 base and the J segment 6 bases; nucleotides outside the gene matches: 13. The CDR3 contains 17 residues. TCRdb reanalysed the multiplex PCR reads using MiXCR and keeps one entry per CDR3 protein. This sample has some 25,000 distinct CDR3 sequences, with around 23% found just once. The chain has TRBV5-1 and TRBJ2-7, with 10 bases aligning to TRBD2. Sequenced: breast tumor tissue. The sequence was obtained from a female donor with breast cancer. Some clones in this sample may be carry-over from other donors' samples. CDR3 region: CASSLTLGTSEQGEQYF. Written as DNA, the CDR3 is TGCGCCAGCAGCTTGACTCTCGGGACTAGCGAACAAGGCGAGCAGTACTTC.